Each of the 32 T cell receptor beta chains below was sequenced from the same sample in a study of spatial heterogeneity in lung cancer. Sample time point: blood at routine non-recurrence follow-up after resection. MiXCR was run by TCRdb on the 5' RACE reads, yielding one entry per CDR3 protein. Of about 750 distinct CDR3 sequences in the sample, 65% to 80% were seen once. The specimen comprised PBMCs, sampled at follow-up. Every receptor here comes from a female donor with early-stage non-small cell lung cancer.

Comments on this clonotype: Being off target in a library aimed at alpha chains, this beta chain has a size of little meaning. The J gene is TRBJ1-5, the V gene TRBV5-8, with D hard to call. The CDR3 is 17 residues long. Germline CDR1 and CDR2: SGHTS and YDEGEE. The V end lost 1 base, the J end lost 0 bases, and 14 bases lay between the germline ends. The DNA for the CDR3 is TGTGCCAGCAGCTTGAGGCAGGCTTCGGATAGCAATCAGCCCCAGCATTTT. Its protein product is CASSLRQASDSNQPQHF.

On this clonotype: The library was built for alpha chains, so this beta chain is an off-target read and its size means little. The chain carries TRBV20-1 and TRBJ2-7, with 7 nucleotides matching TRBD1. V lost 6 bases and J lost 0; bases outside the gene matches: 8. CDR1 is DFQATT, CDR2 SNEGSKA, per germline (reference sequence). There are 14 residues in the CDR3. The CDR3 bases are TGCAGTGCCAAGGGACAGTCTTTCTCCTACGAGCAGTACTTC. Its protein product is CSAKGQSFSYEQYF.

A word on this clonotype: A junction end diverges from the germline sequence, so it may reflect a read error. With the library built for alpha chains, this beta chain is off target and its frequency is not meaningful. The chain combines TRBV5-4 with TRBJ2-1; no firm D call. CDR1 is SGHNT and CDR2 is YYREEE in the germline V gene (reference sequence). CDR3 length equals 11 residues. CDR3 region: CASTSFMGSAF. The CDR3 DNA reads TGTGCCAGCACCTCCTTTATGGGGTCTGCCTTC.

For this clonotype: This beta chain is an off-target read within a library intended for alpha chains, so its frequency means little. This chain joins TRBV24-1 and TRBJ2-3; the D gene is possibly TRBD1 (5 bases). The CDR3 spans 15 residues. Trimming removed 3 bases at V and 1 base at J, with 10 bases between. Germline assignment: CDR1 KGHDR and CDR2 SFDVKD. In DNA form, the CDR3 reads TGTGCCACCAGTGATGAGTCGACAGGCACAGATACGCAGTATTTT. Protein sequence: CATSDESTGTDTQYF.

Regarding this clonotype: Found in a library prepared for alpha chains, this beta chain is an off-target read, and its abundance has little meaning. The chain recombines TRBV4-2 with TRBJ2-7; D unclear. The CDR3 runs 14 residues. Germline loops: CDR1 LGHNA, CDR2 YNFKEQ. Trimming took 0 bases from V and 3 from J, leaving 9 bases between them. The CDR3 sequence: CASSQDLAYYEQYF. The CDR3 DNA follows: TGTGCCAGCAGCCAAGATCTGGCATACTACGAGCAGTACTTC.

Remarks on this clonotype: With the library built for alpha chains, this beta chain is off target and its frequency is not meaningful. The CDR3, as DNA: TGTGCCAGCAGCTCGGCTAGGGCTCCAGGGCGTAATGAGCAGTTCTTC. It specifies CASSSARAPGRNEQFF. The chain is built from TRBV11-2 and TRBJ2-1; possible D gene TRBD1, 5 bases. V was shortened by 4 bases and J by 7 bases, with 20 bases between the two germline ends. Germline CDR1 reads SGHAT; CDR2 reads FQNNGV. The CDR3 totals 16 residues.

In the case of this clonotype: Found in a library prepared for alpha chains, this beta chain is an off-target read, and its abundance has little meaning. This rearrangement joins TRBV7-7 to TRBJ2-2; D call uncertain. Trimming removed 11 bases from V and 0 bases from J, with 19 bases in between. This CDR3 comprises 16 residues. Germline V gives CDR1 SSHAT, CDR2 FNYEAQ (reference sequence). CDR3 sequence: CASSLTWSANTGELFF. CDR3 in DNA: TGTGCCTCCAGTCTCACCTGGAGCGCGAACACCGGGGAGCTGTTTTTT.

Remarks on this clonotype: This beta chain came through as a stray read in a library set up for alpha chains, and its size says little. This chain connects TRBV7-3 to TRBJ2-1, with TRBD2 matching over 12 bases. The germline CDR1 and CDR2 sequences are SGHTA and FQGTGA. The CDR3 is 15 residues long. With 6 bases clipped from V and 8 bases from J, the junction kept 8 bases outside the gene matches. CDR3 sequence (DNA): TGTGCCAGCAGGGGTCCGGGACTAGCGGGCGATGAGCAGTTCTTC. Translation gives CASRGPGLAGDEQFF.

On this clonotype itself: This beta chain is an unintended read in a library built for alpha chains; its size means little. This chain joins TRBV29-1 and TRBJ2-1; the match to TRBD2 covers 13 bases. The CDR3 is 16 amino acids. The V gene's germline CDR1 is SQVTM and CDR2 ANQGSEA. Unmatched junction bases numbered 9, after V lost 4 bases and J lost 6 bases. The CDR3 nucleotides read TGCAGCGTTGTACCCTTAACTAGCGGGAGGGCCAATGAGCAGTTCTTC. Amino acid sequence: CSVVPLTSGRANEQFF.

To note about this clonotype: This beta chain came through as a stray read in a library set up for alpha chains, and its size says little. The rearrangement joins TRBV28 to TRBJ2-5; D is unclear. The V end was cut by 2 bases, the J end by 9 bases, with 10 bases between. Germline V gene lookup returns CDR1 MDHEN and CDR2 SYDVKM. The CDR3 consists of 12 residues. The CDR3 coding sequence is TGTGCCAGCAGTTTACGCGGTCGAGCCCAGTACTTC. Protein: CASSLRGRAQYF.

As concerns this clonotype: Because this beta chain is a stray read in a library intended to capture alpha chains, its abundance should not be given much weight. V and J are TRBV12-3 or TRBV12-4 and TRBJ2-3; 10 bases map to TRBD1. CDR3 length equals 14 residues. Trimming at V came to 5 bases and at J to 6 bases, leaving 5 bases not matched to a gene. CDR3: CASSKTGGSDTQYF. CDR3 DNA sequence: TGTGCCAGCAGTAAGACAGGGGGCTCGGATACGCAGTATTTT.

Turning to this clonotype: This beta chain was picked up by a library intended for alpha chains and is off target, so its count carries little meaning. CDR3: CASSVNPSGANVLTF. The CDR3 nucleotides read TGCGCCAGCAGCGTAAACCCCTCTGGGGCCAACGTCCTGACTTTC. The chain carries TRBV5-1 and TRBJ2-6; no clear D gene. The CDR3 length is 15 residues. Trimming removed 4 bases at V and 0 bases at J, with 8 bases between. Germline V gives CDR1 SGHRS, CDR2 YFSETQ.

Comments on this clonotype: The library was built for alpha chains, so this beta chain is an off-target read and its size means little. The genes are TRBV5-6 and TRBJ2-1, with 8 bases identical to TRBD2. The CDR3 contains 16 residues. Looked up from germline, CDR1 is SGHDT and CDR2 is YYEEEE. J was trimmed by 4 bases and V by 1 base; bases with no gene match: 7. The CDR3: CASSLLGLGPYNEQFF. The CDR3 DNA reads TGTGCCAGCAGCTTGTTGGGACTAGGCCCTTACAATGAGCAGTTCTTC.

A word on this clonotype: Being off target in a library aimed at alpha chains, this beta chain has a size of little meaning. The CDR3 region is CASRKTGRTDTQYF. The CDR3 nucleotides read TGTGCCAGCAGAAAAACAGGCCGCACAGATACGCAGTATTTT. V is TRBV27 and J is TRBJ2-3, with a tentative D call TRBD1 (5 bases). This CDR3 is 14 amino acids long. Germline V gives CDR1 MNHEY, CDR2 SMNVEV (reference sequence). The V end lost 6 bases, the J end lost 1 base, and 11 bases lay between the germline ends.

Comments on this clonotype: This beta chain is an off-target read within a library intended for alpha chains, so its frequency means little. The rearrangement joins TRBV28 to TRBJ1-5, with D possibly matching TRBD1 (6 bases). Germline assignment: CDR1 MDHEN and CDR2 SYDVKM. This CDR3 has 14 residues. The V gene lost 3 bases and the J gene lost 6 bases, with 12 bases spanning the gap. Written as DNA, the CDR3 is TGTGCCAGCAGTTTCGAACAGGGAGCTCAGCCCCAGCATTTT. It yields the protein CASSFEQGAQPQHF.

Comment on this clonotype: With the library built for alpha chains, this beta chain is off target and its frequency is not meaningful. The CDR3 DNA follows: TGTGCCAGCAGTTTACAGGAGGGGTATGGCTACACCTTC. Its translation: CASSLQEGYGYTF. The chain employs TRBV12-3 or TRBV12-4 and TRBJ1-2; D may be TRBD1 (5 bases). CDR3 size: 13 residues. Trimming removed 2 bases at V and 5 bases at J, with 9 bases between.

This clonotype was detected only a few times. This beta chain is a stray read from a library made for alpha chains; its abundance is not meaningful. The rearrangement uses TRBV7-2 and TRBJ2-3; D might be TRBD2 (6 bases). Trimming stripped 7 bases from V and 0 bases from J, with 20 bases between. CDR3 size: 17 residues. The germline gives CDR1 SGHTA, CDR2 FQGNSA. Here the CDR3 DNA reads TGTGCCAGCAACCGAGTTGGGAGGCACTCAAGCACAGATACGCAGTATTTT. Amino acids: CASNRVGRHSSTDTQYF.

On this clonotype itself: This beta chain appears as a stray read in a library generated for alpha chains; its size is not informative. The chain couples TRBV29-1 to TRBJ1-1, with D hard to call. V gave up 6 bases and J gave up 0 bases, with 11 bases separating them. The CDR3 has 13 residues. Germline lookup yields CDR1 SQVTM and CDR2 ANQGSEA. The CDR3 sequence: CSVFAPLNTEAFF. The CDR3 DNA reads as TGCAGCGTGTTCGCCCCCTTGAACACTGAAGCTTTCTTT.

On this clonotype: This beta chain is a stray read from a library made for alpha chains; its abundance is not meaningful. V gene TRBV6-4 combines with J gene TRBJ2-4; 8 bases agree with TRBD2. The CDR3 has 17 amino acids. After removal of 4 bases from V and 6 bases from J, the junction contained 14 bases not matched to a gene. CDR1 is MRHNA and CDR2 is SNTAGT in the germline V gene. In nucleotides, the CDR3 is TGTGCCAGCAGTGCAGTGGCACGGGAGGGCCCGGGAAACATTCAGTACTTC. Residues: CASSAVAREGPGNIQYF.

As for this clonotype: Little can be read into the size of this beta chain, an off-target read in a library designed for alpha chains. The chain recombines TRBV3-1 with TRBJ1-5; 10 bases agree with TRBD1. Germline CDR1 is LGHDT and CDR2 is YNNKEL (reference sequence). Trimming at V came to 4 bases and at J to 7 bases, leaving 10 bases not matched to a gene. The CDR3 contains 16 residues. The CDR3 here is CASSPTATGGRQPQHF. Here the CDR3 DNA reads TGTGCCAGCAGCCCCACTGCGACAGGGGGCCGACAGCCCCAGCATTTT.

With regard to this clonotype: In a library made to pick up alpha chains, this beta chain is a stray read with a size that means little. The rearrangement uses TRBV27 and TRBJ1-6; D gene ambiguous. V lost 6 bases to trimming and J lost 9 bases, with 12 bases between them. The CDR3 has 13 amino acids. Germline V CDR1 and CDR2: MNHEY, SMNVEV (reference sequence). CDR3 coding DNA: TGTGCCAGCAGCCTGGCCAGGCGTTCACCCCTCCACTTT. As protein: CASSLARRSPLHF.

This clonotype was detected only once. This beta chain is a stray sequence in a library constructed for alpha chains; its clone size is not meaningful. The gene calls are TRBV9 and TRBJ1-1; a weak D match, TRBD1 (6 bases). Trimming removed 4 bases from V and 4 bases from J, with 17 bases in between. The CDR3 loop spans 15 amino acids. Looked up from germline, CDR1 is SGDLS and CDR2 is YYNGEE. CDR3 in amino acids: CASSSKGLGGTEAFF. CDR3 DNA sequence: TGTGCCAGCAGCTCGAAAGGTTTAGGGGGCACTGAAGCTTTCTTT.

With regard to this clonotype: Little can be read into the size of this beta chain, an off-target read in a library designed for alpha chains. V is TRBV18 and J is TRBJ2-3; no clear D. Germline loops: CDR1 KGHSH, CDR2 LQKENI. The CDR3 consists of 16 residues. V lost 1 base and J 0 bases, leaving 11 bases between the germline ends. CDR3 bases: TGTGCCAGCTCACCACAGCGCCGTACTAGCACAGATACGCAGTATTTT. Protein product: CASSPQRRTSTDTQYF.

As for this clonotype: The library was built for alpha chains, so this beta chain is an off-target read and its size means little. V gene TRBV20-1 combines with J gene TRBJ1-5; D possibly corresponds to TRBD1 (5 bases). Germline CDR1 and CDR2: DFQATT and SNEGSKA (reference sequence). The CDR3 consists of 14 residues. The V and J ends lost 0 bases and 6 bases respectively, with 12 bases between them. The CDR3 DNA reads TGCAGTGCTAGAGACTCGGGGAGGGGTCAGCCCCAGCATTTT. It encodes CSARDSGRGQPQHF.

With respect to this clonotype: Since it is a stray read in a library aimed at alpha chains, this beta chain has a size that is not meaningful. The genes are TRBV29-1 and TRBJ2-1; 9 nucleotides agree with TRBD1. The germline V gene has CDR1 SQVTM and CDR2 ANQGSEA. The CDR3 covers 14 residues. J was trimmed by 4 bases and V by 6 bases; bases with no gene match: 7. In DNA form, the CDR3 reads TGCAGCGTACCCGGACAGGGGCCTTACAATGAGCAGTTCTTC. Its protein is CSVPGQGPYNEQFF.

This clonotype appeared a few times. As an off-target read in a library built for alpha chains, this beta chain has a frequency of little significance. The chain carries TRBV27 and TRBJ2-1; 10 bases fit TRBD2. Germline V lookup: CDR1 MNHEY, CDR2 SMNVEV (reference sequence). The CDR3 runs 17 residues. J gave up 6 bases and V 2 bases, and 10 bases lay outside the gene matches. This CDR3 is CASSLPVRSGRANEQFF. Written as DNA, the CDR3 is TGTGCCAGCAGTTTACCCGTCCGGAGCGGGAGGGCCAATGAGCAGTTCTTC.

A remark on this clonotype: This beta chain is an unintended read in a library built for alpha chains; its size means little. The CDR3 DNA is TGTGCCAGCAGTTTGGGCAGGGGACACAACATTCAGTACTTC. Translation gives CASSLGRGHNIQYF. V usage is TRBV28 and J usage is TRBJ2-4, with a possible D match to TRBD1 (6 bases). In germline, CDR1 is MDHEN, CDR2 SYDVKM. Trimming shortened V by 3 bases and J by 7 bases, and 13 bases separated the two germline ends. The CDR3 extends over 14 amino acids.

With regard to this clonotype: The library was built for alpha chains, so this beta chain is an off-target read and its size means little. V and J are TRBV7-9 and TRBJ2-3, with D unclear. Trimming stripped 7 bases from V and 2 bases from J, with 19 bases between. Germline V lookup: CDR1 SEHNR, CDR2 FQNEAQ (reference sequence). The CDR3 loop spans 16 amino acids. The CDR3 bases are TGTGCCAGCACCCCTTCGACTTCTCCCACCACAGATACGCAGTATTTT. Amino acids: CASTPSTSPTTDTQYF.

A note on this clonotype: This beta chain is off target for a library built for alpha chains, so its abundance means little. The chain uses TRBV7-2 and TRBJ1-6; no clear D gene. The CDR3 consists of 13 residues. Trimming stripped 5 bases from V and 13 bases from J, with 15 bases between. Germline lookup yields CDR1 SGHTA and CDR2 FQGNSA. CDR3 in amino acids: CASSPAGPFPLHF. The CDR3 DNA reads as TGTGCCAGCAGCCCCGCCGGTCCGTTTCCCCTCCACTTT.

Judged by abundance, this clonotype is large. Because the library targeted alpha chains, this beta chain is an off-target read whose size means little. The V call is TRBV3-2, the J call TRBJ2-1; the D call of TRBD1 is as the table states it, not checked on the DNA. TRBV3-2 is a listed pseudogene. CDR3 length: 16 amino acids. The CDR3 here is CASSQSPTDRDNEQFF. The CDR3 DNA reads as TGTGCCAGCAGCCAATCACCTACTGACAGGGACAATGAGCAGTTCTTC.

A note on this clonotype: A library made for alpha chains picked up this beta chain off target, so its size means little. In DNA form, the CDR3 reads TGTGCCAGCAGCCAAGAAGTAGGCAGGGCAGGAGGCGGCTACACCTTC. It specifies CASSQEVGRAGGGYTF. The chain links TRBV3-1 to TRBJ1-2, with D perhaps TRBD1 (5 bases). The V and J ends lost 0 bases and 8 bases respectively, with 19 bases between them. This CDR3 is built from 16 residues. Germline CDR1 and CDR2: LGHDT and YNNKEL (reference sequence).

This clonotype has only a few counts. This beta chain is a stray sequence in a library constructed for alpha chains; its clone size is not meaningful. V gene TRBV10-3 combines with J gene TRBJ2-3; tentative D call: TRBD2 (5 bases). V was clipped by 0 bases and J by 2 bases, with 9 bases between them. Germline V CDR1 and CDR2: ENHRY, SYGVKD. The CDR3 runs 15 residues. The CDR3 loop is CAISESFRDTDTQYF. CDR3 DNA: TGTGCCATCAGTGAGTCGTTTCGGGACACAGATACGCAGTATTTT.